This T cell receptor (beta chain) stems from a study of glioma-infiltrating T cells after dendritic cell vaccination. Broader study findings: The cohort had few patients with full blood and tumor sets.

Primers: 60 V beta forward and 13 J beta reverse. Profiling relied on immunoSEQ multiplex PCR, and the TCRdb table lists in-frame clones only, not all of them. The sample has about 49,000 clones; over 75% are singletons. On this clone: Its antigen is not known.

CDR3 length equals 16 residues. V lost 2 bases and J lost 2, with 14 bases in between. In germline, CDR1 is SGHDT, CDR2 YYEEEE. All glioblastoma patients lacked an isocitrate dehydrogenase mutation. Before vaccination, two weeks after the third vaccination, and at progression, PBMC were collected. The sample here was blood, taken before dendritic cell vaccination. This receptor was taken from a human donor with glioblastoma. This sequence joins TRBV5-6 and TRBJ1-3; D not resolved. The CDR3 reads CASSFGRPKAGNTIYF. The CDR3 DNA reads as TGTGCCAGCAGCTTTGGGCGACCCAAAGCTGGAAACACCATATATTTT. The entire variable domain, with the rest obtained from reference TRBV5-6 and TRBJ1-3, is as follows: DAGVTQSPTHLIKTRGQQVTLRCSPKSGHDTVSWYQQALGQGPQFIFQYYEEEERQRGNFPDRFSGHQFPNYSSELNVNALLLGDSALYLCASSFGRPKAGNTIYFGEGSWLTVV.